Listed below are T cell receptor beta chains from one sample, sequenced in a study of shared clonotypes between healthy human individuals. The table came from immunoSEQ multiplex PCR; TCRdb's copy has only in-frame clones and leaves some out. The table lists 950,000 to 1,300,000 clones, about 74% of them singletons, with nearly 1.5% in the top ten. The sequencing input was memory CD4+ T cells sorted from blood. The receptors stem from a young man in good health. Both conserved end residues are part of each CDR3. A D gene is named only where the DNA matches it firmly. A row's size may be missing; if present it is once, few, many or a size class.

few	TRBJ2-1	NA	TRBV21-1	CASTPDRAGFF	TGTGCCAGCACCCCGGACAGGGCCGGGTTCTTC
NA	TRBJ2-7	TRBD1	TRBV2	CASRRGQTYEQYF	TGTGCCAGCAGAAGGGGACAGACCTACGAGCAGTACTTC
NA	TRBJ1-2	NA	TRBV14	CASSFVPKTGYTF	TGTGCCAGCAGCTTTGTCCCAAAAACTGGCTACACCTTC
NA	TRBJ2-1	NA	TRBV18	CASSPNQAEQFF	TGTGCCAGCTCACCCAATCAGGCTGAGCAGTTCTTC
NA	TRBJ2-2	TRBD2	TRBV27	CASSLRPPGTSGGGNTGELFF	TGTGCCAGCAGTTTAAGACCCCCCGGGACTAGCGGGGGGGGGAACACCGGGGAGCTGTTTTTT
NA	TRBJ2-5	NA	TRBV29-1	CSASDSFLAAQYF	TGCAGCGCTTCGGACAGTTTTTTAGCGGCCCAGTACTTC
NA	TRBJ1-6	NA	TRBV5-1	CASSLEVTVNSPLHF	TGCGCCAGCAGCTTGGAGGTGACAGTCAATTCACCCCTCCACTTT
NA	TRBJ2-2	TRBD1	TRBV10-3	CAISESAGGTGELFF	TGTGCCATCAGTGAGTCGGCAGGGGGCACCGGGGAGCTGTTTTTT
NA	TRBJ2-4	TRBD1	TRBV5-1	CASSLTGQGGGKNIQYF	TGCGCCAGCAGCTTGACAGGACAGGGAGGCGGCAAAAACATTCAGTACTTC
once	TRBJ1-2	NA	TRBV4-1	CASSQGTQGVGYTF	TGCGCCAGCAGCCAGGGGACCCAGGGAGTTGGCTACACCTTC
NA	TRBJ2-3	TRBD2	TRBV29-1	CSVPEGGVLDTQYF	TGCAGCGTTCCGGAGGGAGGGGTATTAGATACGCAGTATTTT
NA	TRBJ1-5	TRBD1	TRBV19	CASANLDREGNQPQHF	TGTGCCAGTGCGAACCTGGACAGGGAGGGCAATCAGCCCCAGCATTTT
many	TRBJ2-3	TRBD2	TRBV4-3	CASSQAFSGKVADTQYF	TGCGCCAGCAGCCAAGCCTTTAGCGGGAAGGTCGCAGATACGCAGTATTTT
NA	TRBJ2-2	TRBD2	TRBV4-1	CASSQEGSGRPQTGELFF	TGCGCCAGCAGCCAAGAGGGTAGCGGGAGGCCTCAAACCGGGGAGCTGTTTTTT
once	TRBJ1-1	NA	TRBV5-6	CASSPSWAGTEAFF	TGTGCCAGCAGCCCAAGTTGGGCGGGAACTGAAGCTTTCTTT
NA	TRBJ2-2	TRBD1	TRBV11-2	CASSLDLTGVDTGELFF	TGTGCCAGCAGCTTAGATCTCACAGGGGTGGACACCGGGGAGCTGTTTTTT
few	TRBJ1-5	NA	TRBV19	CASSIGSRQPQHF	TGTGCCAGTAGTATAGGGTCCCGTCAGCCCCAGCATTTT
NA	TRBJ2-7	TRBD1	TRBV19	CASSIDSGTGGYEQYF	TGTGCCAGTAGTATAGACTCCGGGACAGGGGGCTACGAGCAGTACTTC
NA	TRBJ1-2	NA	TRBV7-2	CASTETRVDYGYTF	TGTGCCAGCACCGAAACCAGGGTAGACTATGGCTACACCTTC
NA	TRBJ2-7	NA	TRBV6-5	CASNRRDSTDQYF	TGTGCCAGCAATCGCCGGGACTCGACGGACCAGTACTTC
NA	TRBJ2-2	NA	TRBV5-1	CASSSHRAASGTGELFF	TGCGCCAGCAGCTCACACAGGGCCGCGTCAGGCACCGGGGAGCTGTTTTTT
once	TRBJ2-7	NA	TRBV6-1	CASSRRGEQYF	TGTGCCAGCAGCCGAAGGGGGGAGCAGTACTTC
NA	TRBJ1-4	NA	TRBV6-1	CVSRRQRESVQLFF	TGTGTCAGCAGAAGACAGAGGGAATCTGTCCAACTGTTTTTT
NA	TRBJ1-2	TRBD1	TRBV9	CASSVAEGARSGYTF	TGTGCCAGCAGCGTAGCAGAGGGGGCAAGAAGTGGCTACACCTTC
NA	TRBJ1-6	NA	TRBV30	CAWSLSVRQNSPLHF	TGTGCCTGGAGTTTGTCGGTCAGACAAAATTCACCCCTCCACTTT
few	TRBJ1-2	TRBD1	TRBV9	CASSVSGQGAYGYTF	TGTGCCAGCAGCGTATCCGGACAGGGGGCTTATGGCTACACCTTC
NA	TRBJ2-7	NA	TRBV6-1	CASSEDASSEQYF	TGTGCCAGCAGTGAAGATGCTAGTTCCGAGCAGTACTTC
NA	TRBJ1-6	NA	TRBV14	CASSLLNLDSPLHF	TGTGCCAGCAGCCTCCTCAACCTAGATTCACCCCTCCACTTT
NA	TRBJ1-1	NA	TRBV7-9	CASSPSVSAEAFF	TGTGCCAGCAGCCCCTCCGTTTCGGCTGAAGCTTTCTTT
NA	TRBJ1-1	NA	TRBV27	CASAPLGVGGTEAFF	TGTGCCAGCGCACCCTTGGGGGTAGGAGGCACTGAAGCTTTCTTT
NA	TRBJ2-7	NA	TRBV11-2	CASSLGQGYGNEQYF	TGTGCCAGCAGCTTGGGTCAGGGGTATGGGAACGAGCAGTACTTC
once	TRBJ2-3	NA	TRBV27	CASSQIGPSTDTQYF	TGTGCCAGCAGTCAAATCGGGCCGAGCACAGATACGCAGTATTTT
NA	TRBJ2-2	NA	TRBV18	CASSLTQGIGELFF	TGTGCCAGCTCACTGACCCAGGGTATCGGGGAGCTGTTTTTT
NA	TRBJ1-6	NA	TRBV9	CASSVGDGSTSPLHF	TGTGCCAGCAGCGTAGGGGACGGGTCTACTTCACCCCTCCACTTT
NA	TRBJ2-1	TRBD2	TRBV29-1	CSVEGRGGVSSYNEQFF	TGCAGCGTTGAAGGCCGGGGGGGCGTGAGCTCCTACAATGAGCAGTTCTTC
few	TRBJ1-1	NA	TRBV5-4	CASSLEGRDNEAFF	TGTGCCAGCAGCTTGGAAGGCAGGGATAATGAAGCTTTCTTT
NA	TRBJ2-2	NA	TRBV2	CASRAGGGGTGELFF	TGTGCCAGCAGAGCTGGGGGAGGGGGGACCGGGGAGCTGTTTTTT
NA	TRBJ1-6	NA	TRBV30	CAWSTGSSYNSPLHF	TGTGCCTGGAGTACAGGGAGCTCCTATAATTCACCCCTCCACTTT
few	TRBJ1-2	NA	TRBV5-6	CASSLSEQGAPNYGYTF	TGTGCCAGCAGCTTGTCAGAACAGGGCGCGCCTAACTATGGCTACACCTTC
NA	TRBJ2-7	TRBD2	TRBV2	CASTETGGVPSEQYF	TGTGCCAGCACTGAAACGGGGGGGGTCCCTTCCGAGCAGTACTTC